This TCR beta chain was recorded in a study of blood T cell repertoires in COVID-19. In the study overall: Researchers got acute and convalescent COVID-19 samples from the United States, Italy and Spain. T cells, B-cell-depleted T cells, or PBMCs supplied cDNA or gDNA.

The V and J ends lost 2 bases and 2 bases respectively, with 15 bases between them. This CDR3 comprises 16 residues. The germline gives CDR1 SGHDN, CDR2 FVKESK. All enrollees were roughly 18 to 89 years old and from 25 or so US areas. Among Cohort 3 donors, those recovered had two negative PCRs, clearance, or symptom resolution. Data came from immunoSEQ multiplex PCR; TCRdb stores just in-frame clones and leaves some out. The sample carries 250,000 to 350,000 clones, 87% recorded once. Sample: PBMCs or T cells enriched from blood (not recorded which). The chain recombines TRBV14 with TRBJ1-1, with unresolved D. The sequence was collected from a woman aged 25 to 39 who had recovered from COVID-19. The CDR3 nucleotides are TGTGCCAGCAGCCAAAATTTCCGTGGCAGAAACACTGAAGCTTTCTTT. Translated, it gives CASSQNFRGRNTEAFF.